This is a list of T cell receptor beta chains from one sample in a study of immune heterogeneity within non-small cell lung tumors. A single record per CDR3 protein comes from TCRdb applying MiXCR to the multiplex PCR reads. Found here are several thousand distinct CDR3 sequences, 27% of them singletons; the top ten hold roughly 13%. Sequencing was carried out using lung tumor tissue. The receptors come from a man in his 60s with non-small cell lung cancer. CDR3s include the opening cysteine and the closing phenylalanine or tryptophan. A D gene is named only where the DNA matches it firmly. Not every row has a clone size; where given, it reads once, few, many or a size class.

V gene,clone size,J gene,D gene,CDR3 DNA,CDR3 protein
TRBV3-1,NA,TRBJ2-1,NA,TGTGCCAGCAGCCGCGATCGGCCCAGCTACAATGAGCAGTTCTTC,CASSRDRPSYNEQFF
TRBV6-1,large,TRBJ2-7,NA,TGTGCCAGCAGGGAGGTGGCGACTACCTACGAGCAGTACTTC,CASREVATTYEQYF
TRBV12-3/TRBV12-4,medium-sized,TRBJ1-3,TRBD1,TGTGCCAGCAGTTTAGCGCTGACAGGGGATTATCGGAACACCATATATTTT,CASSLALTGDYRNTIYF
TRBV20-1,few,TRBJ1-4,NA,TGCAGTGCTAGAGATGGGAGGGCCTTGGGTGAAAAACTGTTTTTT,CSARDGRALGEKLFF
TRBV7-9,NA,TRBJ2-7,NA,TGTGTCAGCAGCGCGGACAGTAAAACGGGACTATCCTACGAGCAGTACTTC,CVSSADSKTGLSYEQYF
TRBV29-1,medium-sized,TRBJ2-1,NA,TGCAGCGTTAACCAATTCTGGAGGGGTGAGAACAATGAGCAGTTCTTC,CSVNQFWRGENNEQFF
TRBV20-1,medium-sized,TRBJ2-1,TRBD2,TGCAGTGCGAATAGCGGGAGTCCTGTTAATGAGCAGTTCTTC,CSANSGSPVNEQFF
TRBV2,NA,TRBJ2-1,NA,TGTGCCAGCAGTGTGGGAGAAGACTACAATGAGCAGTCCTTC,CASSVGEDYNEQSF
TRBV5-1,NA,TRBJ2-1,NA,TGCGCCAGCAGCTTACAAGACATACCAGGTAGCGATGAGCAGTTCTTC,CASSLQDIPGSDEQFF
TRBV5-1,few,TRBJ2-7,TRBD2,TGCGCCAGCAGCTTAGGGGGACTAGCGAGAGATTCGTCGCATCTTGGCGAGCAGTACTTC,CASSLGGLARDSSHLGEQYF
TRBV27,medium-sized,TRBJ1-6,NA,TGTGCCAGCAGTTTATACCCAACAGGGAATTCACCCCTCCACTTT,CASSLYPTGNSPLHF
TRBV5-6,NA,TRBJ1-5,TRBD1,TGTGCCAGCAGCCCAGGGACAGGGAGCAATCAGCCCCAGCATTTT,CASSPGTGSNQPQHF